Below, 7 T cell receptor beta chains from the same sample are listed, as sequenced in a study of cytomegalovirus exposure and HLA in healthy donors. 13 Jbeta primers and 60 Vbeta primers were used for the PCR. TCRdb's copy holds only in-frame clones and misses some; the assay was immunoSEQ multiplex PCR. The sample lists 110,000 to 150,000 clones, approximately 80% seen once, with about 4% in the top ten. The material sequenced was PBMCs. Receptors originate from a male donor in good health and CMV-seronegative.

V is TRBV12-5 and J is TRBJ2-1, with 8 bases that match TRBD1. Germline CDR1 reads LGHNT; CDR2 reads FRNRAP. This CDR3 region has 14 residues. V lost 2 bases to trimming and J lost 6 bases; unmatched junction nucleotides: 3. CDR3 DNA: TGTGCTAGTGGTTTGTCCGGGACAGGCAATGAGCAGTTCTTC. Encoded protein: CASGLSGTGNEQFF.

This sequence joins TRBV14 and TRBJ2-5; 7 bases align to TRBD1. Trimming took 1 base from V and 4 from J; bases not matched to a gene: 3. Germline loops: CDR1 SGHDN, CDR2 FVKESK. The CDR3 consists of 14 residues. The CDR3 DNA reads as TGTGCCAGCAGCCAAGTAAGGGGGCGAGAGACCCAGTACTTC. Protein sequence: CASSQVRGRETQYF.

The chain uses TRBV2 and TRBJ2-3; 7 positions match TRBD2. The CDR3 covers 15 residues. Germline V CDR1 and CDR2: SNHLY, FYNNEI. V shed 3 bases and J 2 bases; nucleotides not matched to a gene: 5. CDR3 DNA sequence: TGTGCCAGCAGTGAGCGGGAGTGGGTCACAGATACGCAGTATTTT. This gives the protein CASSEREWVTDTQYF.

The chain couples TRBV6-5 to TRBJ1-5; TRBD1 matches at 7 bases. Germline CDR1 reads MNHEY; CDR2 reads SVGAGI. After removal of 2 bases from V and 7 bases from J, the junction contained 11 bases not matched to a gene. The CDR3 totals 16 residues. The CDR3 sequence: CASSYGRGGVKQPQHF. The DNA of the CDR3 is TGTGCCAGCAGTTACGGGAGAGGGGGCGTCAAACAGCCCCAGCATTTT.

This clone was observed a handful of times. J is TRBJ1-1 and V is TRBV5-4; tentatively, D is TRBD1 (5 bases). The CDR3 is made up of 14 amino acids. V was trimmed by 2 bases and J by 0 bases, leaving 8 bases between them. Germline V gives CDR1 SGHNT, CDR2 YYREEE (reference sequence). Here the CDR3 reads CASSLGGVNTEAFF. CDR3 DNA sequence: TGTGCCAGCAGCTTAGGAGGGGTGAACACTGAAGCTTTCTTT.

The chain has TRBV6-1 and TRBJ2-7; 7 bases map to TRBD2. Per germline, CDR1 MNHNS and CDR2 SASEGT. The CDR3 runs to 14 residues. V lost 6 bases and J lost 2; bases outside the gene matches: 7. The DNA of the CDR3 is TGTGCCAGCAGGAAGGGACTACCCCCCTACGAGCAGTACTTC. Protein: CASRKGLPPYEQYF.

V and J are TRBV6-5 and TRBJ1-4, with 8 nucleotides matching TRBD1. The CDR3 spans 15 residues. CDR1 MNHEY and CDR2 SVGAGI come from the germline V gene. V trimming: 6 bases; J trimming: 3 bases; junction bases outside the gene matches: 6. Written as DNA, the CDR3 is TGTGCCAGCAGGGCAGGGGGCCTTTCTAATGAAAAACTGTTTTTT. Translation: CASRAGGLSNEKLFF.